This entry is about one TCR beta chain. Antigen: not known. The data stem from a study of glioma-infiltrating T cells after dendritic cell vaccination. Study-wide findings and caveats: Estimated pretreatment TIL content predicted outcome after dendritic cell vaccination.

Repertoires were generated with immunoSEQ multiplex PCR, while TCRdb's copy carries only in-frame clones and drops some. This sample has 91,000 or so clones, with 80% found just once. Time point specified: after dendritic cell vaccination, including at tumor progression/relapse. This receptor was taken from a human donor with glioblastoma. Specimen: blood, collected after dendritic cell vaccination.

CDR3: CASSLLAGAFLHEQYF. In DNA, the CDR3 is TGTGCCAGCAGTTTATTGGCAGGGGCCTTTTTACACGAGCAGTACTTC. V and J are TRBV28 and TRBJ2-7; D may be TRBD1 (6 bases). Trimming shortened V by 1 base and J by 5 bases, and 18 bases separated the two germline ends. Germline CDR1 is MDHEN and CDR2 is SYDVKM. The CDR3 sequence is 16 residues long.